Below are 32 T cell receptor beta chains sequenced from a single sample in a study of cytotoxic CD8 clonotypes in ibrutinib-treated CLL. The protocol was immunoSEQ multiplex PCR, while the TCRdb copy is restricted to in-frame clones and leaves out a portion. The sample holds 70,000 to 80,000 clones, approximately 80% seen once. This sample comprised PBMCs, obtained at disease progression, from a patient treated with ibrutinib. These receptors originate from a human donor with chronic lymphocytic leukemia.

The V gene is TRBV28, the J gene TRBJ2-3; the D gene is possibly TRBD2 (5 bases). There are 11 residues in the CDR3. Germline lookup yields CDR1 MDHEN and CDR2 SYDVKM. Trimming cost V 6 bases and J 8 bases, with 9 bases left between them. Written as DNA, the CDR3 is TGTGCCAGCAGCCTTCGGGGTACGCAGTATTTT. Amino acids: CASSLRGTQYF.

V is TRBV2 and J is TRBJ2-5, with TRBD2 identical over 13 bases. Germline V CDR1 and CDR2: SNHLY, FYNNEI. This CDR3 spans 16 amino acids. With 6 bases clipped from V and 5 bases from J, the junction kept 9 bases outside the gene matches. The CDR3 nucleotides are TGTGCCAGCAGGAGGACTAGCGGGGGATTTGGGGAGACCCAGTACTTC. Translation: CASRRTSGGFGETQYF.

J is TRBJ2-1 and V is TRBV18; perhaps TRBD2 as D (5 bases). Per the germline V gene, CDR1 is KGHSH and CDR2 is LQKENI. This CDR3 spans 15 amino acids. V was trimmed by 1 base and J by 6 bases, leaving 13 bases between them. The CDR3 spells CASSPRLQAGNEQFF. In DNA form, the CDR3 reads TGTGCCAGCTCACCACGTCTCCAGGCGGGCAATGAGCAGTTCTTC.

The chain joins TRBV6-5 to TRBJ1-2; D ambiguous. Trimming left V 0 bases short and J 4 bases short, with 9 bases between. In germline, CDR1 is MNHEY, CDR2 SVGAGI. This CDR3 is built from 14 residues. The CDR3 DNA sequence: TGTGCCAGCAGTTACTCGGAGTTTGGCTATGGCTACACCTTC. This sequence encodes CASSYSEFGYGYTF.

This clone was seen a few times. The V and J genes are TRBV19 and TRBJ1-5; 8 bases fit TRBD1. Germline lookup yields CDR1 LNHDA and CDR2 SQIVND (reference sequence). There are 13 residues in the CDR3. The V segment lost 6 bases and the J segment 6 bases; nucleotides outside the gene matches: 4. In DNA form, the CDR3 reads TGTGCCAGTAGGGACAGGGAGAGTCAGCCCCAGCATTTT. Translated, it gives CASRDRESQPQHF.

This chain connects TRBV5-6 to TRBJ2-1; D may be TRBD1 (6 bases). V was shortened by 1 base and J by 7 bases, with 18 bases between the two germline ends. CDR1 SGHDT and CDR2 YYEEEE come from the germline V gene. This CDR3 spans 16 amino acids. The CDR3 nucleotides are TGTGCCAGCAGCTTGTTGGGTACAGGGCTCTGGAATGAGCAGTTCTTC. This gives the protein CASSLLGTGLWNEQFF.

V is TRBV6-5 and J is TRBJ1-4, with 8 bases aligning to TRBD1. The CDR3 runs to 14 residues. Unmatched junction bases numbered 6, after V lost 4 bases and J lost 8 bases. Germline V gene data show CDR1 as MNHEY and CDR2 as SVGAGI. The CDR3 is CASSSNRQGEKLFF. CDR3 bases: TGTGCCAGCAGTTCCAACCGACAGGGGGAAAAACTGTTTTTT.

The chain couples TRBV19 to TRBJ2-6; perhaps D is TRBD1 or TRBD2 (5 bases each). CDR1 is LNHDA and CDR2 is SQIVND in the germline V gene (reference sequence). Trimming took off 7 bases at V and 4 bases at J, with 23 bases between the two ends. The CDR3 is 18 residues long. CDR3 nucleotides: TGTGCCAGTACCCCGATTCGGGGCGCGAGTGGCGGGGCCAACGTCCTGACTTTC. Protein product: CASTPIRGASGGANVLTF.

The V and J genes are TRBV5-1 and TRBJ2-3; TRBD2 agrees at 13 bases. Germline V gene sequence: CDR1 SGHRS, CDR2 YFSETQ. V lost 5 bases to trimming and J lost 5 bases; unmatched junction nucleotides: 5. The CDR3 runs to 15 residues. CDR3 nucleotides: TGCGCCAGCAGGCCGGGACTAGCGGGACTAGATACGCAGTATTTT. It encodes CASRPGLAGLDTQYF.

V usage is TRBV5-1 and J usage is TRBJ1-1; no clear D. The CDR3 is 13 residues long. Trimming cost V 0 bases and J 3 bases, with 6 bases left between them. Germline V gene data show CDR1 as SGHRS and CDR2 as YFSETQ. The CDR3 loop is CASSLGGDTEAFF. The CDR3 DNA reads TGCGCCAGCAGCTTGGGGGGTGACACTGAAGCTTTCTTT.

The genes are TRBV29-1 and TRBJ1-1; D not resolved. The CDR3 sequence is 13 residues long. Germline CDR1 SQVTM, CDR2 ANQGSEA. V lost 3 bases and J lost 3, with 11 bases in between. The CDR3, as DNA: TGCAGCGTTGATCGGGGTTGGGACACTGAAGCTTTCTTT. Residues: CSVDRGWDTEAFF.

About this clone itself: Mismatch with germline at one junction end may stem from a read error. J is TRBJ1-3 and V is TRBV6-1; TRBD1 agrees at 7 bases. Germline CDR1 and CDR2: MNHNS and SASEGT. The CDR3 length is 14 residues. The CDR3 nucleotides read TGTGCCAGCAGTGCCAGACAGGGTGGAGACACCATATATTTT. This translates into CASSARQGGDTIYF.

This chain joins TRBV2 and TRBJ1-2; D might be TRBD1 (6 bases). Deletions cut 5 bases from V and 8 bases from J, with 15 bases between. The CDR3 contains 13 residues. Per the germline V gene, CDR1 is SNHLY and CDR2 is FYNNEI. CDR3 amino acids: CASSYRENLGYTF. The CDR3 DNA reads as TGTGCCAGCAGTTACAGGGAAAACTTAGGCTACACCTTC.

This chain uses TRBV23-1 with TRBJ2-3, with D hard to call. TRBV23-1 is known as an ORF, though its function is uncertain. CDR3 length: 16 residues. V was clipped by 4 bases and J by 0 bases, with 14 bases between them. CDR3: CASSPPGRHSTDTQYF. The CDR3 coding sequence is TGCGCCAGCAGTCCCCCTGGCAGGCATAGCACAGATACGCAGTATTTT.

The chain combines TRBV28 with TRBJ1-5; no reliable D call. Trimming removed 8 bases from V and 4 bases from J, with 12 bases in between. This CDR3 contains 13 residues. In germline, CDR1 is MDHEN, CDR2 SYDVKM. CDR3 in amino acids: CASASPGNQPQHF. The CDR3 nucleotides read TGTGCCAGCGCGTCCCCGGGGAATCAGCCCCAGCATTTT. The whole variable domain, filled in from reference TRBV28 and TRBJ1-5, reads DVKVTQSSRYLVKRTGEKVFLECVQDMDHENMFWYRQDPGLGLRLIYFSYDVKMKEKGDIPEGYSVSREKKERFSLILESASTNQTSMYLCASASPGNQPQHFGDGTRLSIL.

The rearrangement uses TRBV14 and TRBJ2-2; D remains unclear. V gave up 2 bases and J gave up 6 bases, with 16 bases separating them. Germline V gives CDR1 SGHDN, CDR2 FVKESK. CDR3 length: 16 amino acids. The CDR3 reads CASSQRVSAKPGELFF. The CDR3 region has the DNA TGTGCCAGCAGCCAAAGGGTGTCAGCTAAACCCGGGGAGCTGTTTTTT.

This clone appeared a few times. The rearrangement joins TRBV18 to TRBJ1-1; unclear D gene. CDR3 length equals 15 residues. V was pared by 2 bases and J by 4 bases, with 14 bases between. Germline V CDR1 and CDR2: KGHSH, LQKENI. CDR3 sequence: CASSPSAVRVTEAFF. The CDR3 nucleotides read TGTGCCAGCTCACCATCGGCGGTCCGGGTCACTGAAGCTTTCTTT. Full variable domain (rest looked up from reference TRBV18 and TRBJ1-1): NAGVMQNPRHLVRRRGQEARLRCSPMKGHSHVYWYRQLPEEGLKFMVYLQKENIIDESGMPKERFSAEFPKEGPSILRIQQVVRGDSAAYFCASSPSAVRVTEAFFGQGTRLTVV.

The DNA for the CDR3 is TGTGCCAGCAGCGACCGGGACAGGAACACTGAAGCTTTCTTT. It is translated as CASSDRDRNTEAFF. The genes are TRBV27 and TRBJ1-1; 7 nucleotides align to TRBD1. The CDR3 covers 14 residues. V trimming: 6 bases; J trimming: 1 base; junction bases outside the gene matches: 5. Per germline, CDR1 MNHEY and CDR2 SMNVEV (reference sequence).

The chain is built from TRBV28 and TRBJ1-4; D is perhaps TRBD1 (6 bases). Germline values: CDR1 MDHEN, CDR2 SYDVKM. With 6 bases removed from V and 4 bases from J, the gap between germline ends came to 27 bases. This CDR3 is 19 amino acids long. The CDR3 nucleotides are TGTGCCAGCAGCATCGACGGGGGGCGGATTAGGTCTAGTAATGAAAAACTGTTTTTT. Translating gives CASSIDGGRIRSSNEKLFF.

This chain joins TRBV30 and TRBJ2-4, with TRBD2 matching over 9 bases. From germline, CDR1 is GTSNPN and CDR2 SVGIG (reference sequence). The CDR3 sequence is 14 residues long. The ends lost 2 bases at V and 3 bases at J; junction bases unmatched: 2. The CDR3 loop is CAWSWTSDKNIQYF. DNA for the CDR3: TGTGCCTGGAGTTGGACTAGCGACAAAAACATTCAGTACTTC.

The sample holds one count of this clone. V usage is TRBV19 and J usage is TRBJ2-2; D may correspond to TRBD1 or TRBD2 (5 bases each). Germline CDR1 is LNHDA and CDR2 is SQIVND (reference sequence). The V and J ends lost 6 bases and 5 bases respectively, with 13 bases between them. The CDR3 sequence is 14 residues long. The CDR3 nucleotides are TGTGCCAGTAGCATTGGGACGGAAACCGGGGAGCTGTTTTTT. Amino acid sequence: CASSIGTETGELFF.

The genes are TRBV5-3 and TRBJ1-3; D is undetermined. TRBV5-3 is treated as an ORF (open reading frame) with a function not yet certain. The CDR3 extends over 17 amino acids. Trimming left V 0 bases short and J 1 base short, with 14 bases between. CDR3 bases: TGTGCCAGAAGCTTGGGCCCCCATGATGGGTCTGGAAACACCATATATTTT. Amino acid sequence: CARSLGPHDGSGNTIYF.

The V call is TRBV6-6, the J call TRBJ2-1; D ambiguous. V shed 0 bases and J shed 2 bases, with 11 bases lying between them. CDR1 and CDR2 (germline): MNHNY, SVGAGI (reference sequence). The CDR3 covers 16 residues. Here the CDR3 DNA reads TGTGCCAGCAGTTACTCGTGGTGGGCAGCCTACAATGAGCAGTTCTTC. Translated: CASSYSWWAAYNEQFF.

The genes are TRBV21-1 and TRBJ2-7; the D call of TRBD2 is as the table states it, not checked on the DNA. TRBV21-1 is a listed pseudogene. The CDR3 extends over 18 amino acids. CDR3 bases: TGTGCCAGCAGCAAAACCCCACCTCTGTGGGAGGAGAACTACGAGCAGTACTTC. This codes for CASSKTPPLWEENYEQYF.

J is TRBJ2-3 and V is TRBV11-2; 10 nucleotides agree with TRBD2. Germline trimming cut 5 bases from V and 2 bases from J; bases unmatched to any gene: 4. The CDR3 sequence is 15 residues long. The germline V gene has CDR1 SGHAT and CDR2 FQNNGV. CDR3 loop: CASSPGLAFTDTQYF. CDR3 in DNA: TGTGCCAGCAGCCCGGGACTAGCGTTCACAGATACGCAGTATTTT.

The V call is TRBV9, the J call TRBJ1-3; a possible D gene is TRBD1 (5 bases). V was pared by 1 base and J by 7 bases, with 12 bases between. Germline lookup yields CDR1 SGDLS and CDR2 YYNGEE. The CDR3 spans 14 residues. The DNA for the CDR3 is TGTGCCAGCAGCGTACAGGGAGTAGGTAACACCATATATTTT. This gives the protein CASSVQGVGNTIYF.

The chain is built from TRBV28 and TRBJ2-1, with D possibly matching TRBD2 (6 bases). This CDR3 contains 14 residues. CDR1 is MDHEN, CDR2 SYDVKM, per germline. V lost 2 bases and J lost 8, with 13 bases in between. CDR3 DNA: TGTGCCAGCAGTTTACCGGGACTTCGAGATGAGCAGTTCTTC. Protein: CASSLPGLRDEQFF.

The chain has TRBV27 and TRBJ2-2, with 11 bases that match TRBD2. Germline lookup yields CDR1 MNHEY and CDR2 SMNVEV (reference sequence). The CDR3 is 16 amino acids. J gave up 7 bases and V 4 bases, and 8 bases lay outside the gene matches. CDR3 loop: CASSSTSGREFGELFF. CDR3 coding DNA: TGTGCCAGCAGTTCAACTAGCGGGAGAGAGTTCGGGGAGCTGTTTTTT.

The J gene is TRBJ2-7, the V gene TRBV5-1; 7 bases match TRBD1. The CDR3 has 15 residues. CDR1 and CDR2 from the germline V gene are SGHRS and YFSETQ. The ends lost 3 bases at V and 3 bases at J; junction bases unmatched: 9. The CDR3 DNA sequence: TGCGCCAGCAGCTCCGGACAGGCACCAGGCTACGAGCAGTACTTC. Its translation is CASSSGQAPGYEQYF.

This chain links TRBV2 with TRBJ2-1; D not certain. The CDR3 extends over 14 amino acids. V lost 8 bases, J lost 2 bases, and 13 bases lay in between. The germline gives CDR1 SNHLY, CDR2 FYNNEI. The CDR3 is CASALKETYNEQFF. CDR3 DNA: TGTGCCAGCGCCCTTAAGGAAACCTACAATGAGCAGTTCTTC.

The V and J genes are TRBV7-3 and TRBJ2-5, with 7 bases identical to TRBD2. Germline-derived CDR1 and CDR2 are SGHTA and FQGTGA. This CDR3 region has 17 residues. Trimming at V came to 1 base and at J to 4 bases, leaving 12 bases not matched to a gene. The CDR3 is CASSLNPGLPGLETQYF. CDR3 bases: TGTGCCAGCAGCTTAAACCCGGGACTACCGGGGTTAGAGACCCAGTACTTC.

This chain joins TRBV6-5 and TRBJ1-3; no firm D call. V dropped 7 bases and J dropped 3 bases, with 4 bases sitting between them. This CDR3 is 11 amino acids long. Germline CDR1 reads MNHEY; CDR2 reads SVGAGI. In DNA form, the CDR3 reads TGTGCCAGCACTGATGGAAACACCATATATTTT. Its protein is CASTDGNTIYF.